Listed below are T cell receptor beta chains from one sample, sequenced in a study of radiotherapy plus CTLA-4 blockade in lung cancer. Data came from immunoSEQ multiplex PCR; TCRdb stores just in-frame clones and leaves some out. The sample lists 60,000 to 70,000 clones; 70% to 80% were seen once. The specimen comprised peripheral blood, sampled from a patient treated with radiotherapy plus ipilimumab. All receptors come from a human donor with non-small cell lung cancer who had a complete response to radiotherapy plus ipilimumab. Both conserved end residues are part of each CDR3. A D gene is named only where the DNA matches it firmly. Some rows have no size entry. The others give once, few or many, or a class for an expanded clone.

d_call: -
v_call: TRBV25-1
clone_size: -
j_call: TRBJ1-2
cdr3_nt: TGTGCCACGGGTGAAAGGACAGCCCCCTATGGCTACACCTTC
cdr3_aa: CATGERTAPYGYTF

d_call: -
v_call: TRBV27
clone_size: -
j_call: TRBJ1-4
cdr3_nt: TGTGCCAGCAGTTTAGAGGGGGGGCGCGAAAAACTGTTTTTT
cdr3_aa: CASSLEGGREKLFF

d_call: TRBD2
v_call: TRBV6-6
clone_size: -
j_call: TRBJ2-3
cdr3_nt: TGTGCCAGCAGTGGGTTAGCGGGAGAGGTGGATACGCAGTATTTT
cdr3_aa: CASSGLAGEVDTQYF

d_call: TRBD2
v_call: TRBV18
clone_size: -
j_call: TRBJ2-3
cdr3_nt: TGTGCCAGCTCACCACAAGCGGGAGCAGATACGCAGTATTTT
cdr3_aa: CASSPQAGADTQYF

d_call: TRBD1
v_call: TRBV6-5
clone_size: once
j_call: TRBJ2-1
cdr3_nt: TGTGCCAGCAGTTCCCCGGGACAGAAGATATACAATGAGCAGTTCTTC
cdr3_aa: CASSSPGQKIYNEQFF

d_call: -
v_call: TRBV19
clone_size: few
j_call: TRBJ1-4
cdr3_nt: TGTGCCAGTAGTACGGGGCTATCGGGTGAAAAACTGTTTTTT
cdr3_aa: CASSTGLSGEKLFF

d_call: -
v_call: TRBV21-1
clone_size: few
j_call: TRBJ1-4
cdr3_nt: TGTGCCAGCAGCGAACGACAGACAACTAATGAAAAACTGTTTTTT
cdr3_aa: CASSERQTTNEKLFF

d_call: -
v_call: TRBV7-6
clone_size: -
j_call: TRBJ2-2
cdr3_nt: TGTGCCAGCAGCTTAAAATCTGTGTTAGCCGGAGGGTCCACCGGGGAGCTGTTTTTT
cdr3_aa: CASSLKSVLAGGSTGELFF

d_call: -
v_call: TRBV21-1
clone_size: -
j_call: TRBJ1-1
cdr3_nt: TGTGCCAGCAGCGCCGAAGCTTTCTTT
cdr3_aa: CASSAEAFF

d_call: TRBD1
v_call: TRBV19
clone_size: -
j_call: TRBJ2-4
cdr3_nt: TGTGCCAGTAGTAACCCCTGGACAGGGGATCCGGTAGGTCAGTACTTC
cdr3_aa: CASSNPWTGDPVGQYF

d_call: -
v_call: TRBV30
clone_size: -
j_call: TRBJ2-2
cdr3_nt: TGTGCCGTGGGCAGAAAGACCGGGGAGCTGTTTTTT
cdr3_aa: CAVGRKTGELFF

d_call: -
v_call: TRBV2
clone_size: -
j_call: TRBJ1-3
cdr3_nt: TGTGCCAGCAGGGAAAGAGGGTCTGGAAACACCATATATTTT
cdr3_aa: CASRERGSGNTIYF

d_call: -
v_call: TRBV7-2
clone_size: -
j_call: TRBJ2-3
cdr3_nt: TGTGCCAGCAGCTCCCCAGGGTTGCGGCGCACAGATACGCAGTATTTT
cdr3_aa: CASSSPGLRRTDTQYF

d_call: -
v_call: TRBV27
clone_size: -
j_call: TRBJ2-2
cdr3_nt: TGTGCCAGCAGTCCTGTAAGGAACACCGGGGAGCTGTTTTTT
cdr3_aa: CASSPVRNTGELFF

d_call: -
v_call: TRBV15
clone_size: once
j_call: TRBJ2-1
cdr3_nt: TGTGCCACCAGCAGAGATGGGTCCCCATATTACAATGAGCAGTTCTTC
cdr3_aa: CATSRDGSPYYNEQFF

d_call: TRBD2
v_call: TRBV5-6
clone_size: -
j_call: TRBJ2-7
cdr3_nt: TGTGCCAGCAGCAAACCTCAGGCGGGGGGGCATCTCGAGCAGTACTTC
cdr3_aa: CASSKPQAGGHLEQYF

d_call: TRBD2
v_call: TRBV30
clone_size: -
j_call: TRBJ2-3
cdr3_nt: TGTGCCTGGAGTGTCGCGGGAGGAGGAGGCGCAGATACGCAGTATTTT
cdr3_aa: CAWSVAGGGGADTQYF

d_call: -
v_call: TRBV7-2
clone_size: -
j_call: TRBJ1-1
cdr3_nt: TGTGCCAGCAGCTTCGGGGGGAACACTGAAGCTTTCTTT
cdr3_aa: CASSFGGNTEAFF

d_call: TRBD1
v_call: TRBV6-1
clone_size: -
j_call: TRBJ2-3
cdr3_nt: TGTGCCAGCAGTGAAGGGGACAGACATAGCACAGATACGCAGTATTTT
cdr3_aa: CASSEGDRHSTDTQYF

d_call: TRBD2
v_call: TRBV4-3
clone_size: -
j_call: TRBJ2-1
cdr3_nt: TGCGCCAGCAGCCACAGCGGGGGGGCTTACAATGAGCAGTTCTTC
cdr3_aa: CASSHSGGAYNEQFF

d_call: TRBD2
v_call: TRBV10-1
clone_size: once
j_call: TRBJ2-1
cdr3_nt: TGCGCCAGCAGTGATAGCGGGGGTCTGGGTGAGCAGTTCTTC
cdr3_aa: CASSDSGGLGEQFF

d_call: -
v_call: TRBV18
clone_size: -
j_call: TRBJ1-1
cdr3_nt: TGTGCCAGCTCACCAGAGTCGCATCCCGGGGGGACTGAAGCTTTCTTT
cdr3_aa: CASSPESHPGGTEAFF